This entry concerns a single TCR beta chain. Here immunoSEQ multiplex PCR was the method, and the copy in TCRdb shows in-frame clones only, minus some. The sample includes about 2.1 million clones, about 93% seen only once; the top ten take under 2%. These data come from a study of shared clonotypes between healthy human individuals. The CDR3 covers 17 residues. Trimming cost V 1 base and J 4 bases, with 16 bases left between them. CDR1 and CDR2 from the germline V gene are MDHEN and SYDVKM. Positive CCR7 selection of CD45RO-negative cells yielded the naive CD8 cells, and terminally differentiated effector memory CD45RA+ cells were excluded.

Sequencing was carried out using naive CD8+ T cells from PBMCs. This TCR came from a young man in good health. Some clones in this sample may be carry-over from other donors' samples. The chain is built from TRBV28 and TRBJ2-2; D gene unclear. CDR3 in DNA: TGTGCCAGCAGTTTATATAAATGGGAACAGCTCACCGGGGAGCTGTTTTTT. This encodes CASSLYKWEQLTGELFF. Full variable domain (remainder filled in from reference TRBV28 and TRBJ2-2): DVKVTQSSRYLVKRTGEKVFLECVQDMDHENMFWYRQDPGLGLRLIYFSYDVKMKEKGDIPEGYSVSREKKERFSLILESASTNQTSMYLCASSLYKWEQLTGELFFGEGSRLTVL.